This TCR beta chain was obtained from a study of OX40 agonist ivuxolimab in advanced cancers. Across the study: Partial responses were achieved by three patients, one with hepatocellular carcinoma and two with cutaneous melanoma.

Study-wide results and caveats: With doses of 0.1-3.0 mg/kg, partial responders showed among the lowest clonal expansion.

Data came from immunoSEQ multiplex PCR; TCRdb stores just in-frame clones and leaves some out. The sample includes more than 65,000 clones, 90% of them seen just once. There are 16 residues in the CDR3. The germline V and J ends were trimmed by 1 base and 0 bases, with 12 bases remaining between them. In germline, CDR1 is SGHRS, CDR2 YFSETQ. With autoimmune disease history or systemic immunosuppression, patients were excluded. This clone has a single count. Its antigen is as yet unknown. The rearrangement joins TRBV5-1 to TRBJ2-3; D ambiguous. This sequence was found in an adult with an advanced solid tumor such as melanoma, head and neck, liver or kidney cancer. The sample was CD4+ or CD8+ T cells sorted from blood, taken in a trial of the OX40 agonist ivuxolimab. The CDR3 DNA is TGCGCCAGCAGCTTGAGGGCGGAGACTAGCACAGATACGCAGTATTTT. Translated, it gives CASSLRAETSTDTQYF.